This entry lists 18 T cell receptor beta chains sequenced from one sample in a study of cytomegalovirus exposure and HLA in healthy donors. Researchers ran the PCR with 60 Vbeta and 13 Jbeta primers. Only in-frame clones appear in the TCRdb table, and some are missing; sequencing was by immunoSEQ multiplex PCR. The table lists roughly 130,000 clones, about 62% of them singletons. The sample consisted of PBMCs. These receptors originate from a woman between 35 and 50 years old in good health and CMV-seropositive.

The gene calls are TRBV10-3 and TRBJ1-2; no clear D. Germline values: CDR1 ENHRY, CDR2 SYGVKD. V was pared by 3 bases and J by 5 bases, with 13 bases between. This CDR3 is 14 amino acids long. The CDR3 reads CAISDPVPGYGYTF. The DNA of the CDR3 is TGTGCCATCAGTGATCCAGTCCCGGGATATGGCTACACCTTC.

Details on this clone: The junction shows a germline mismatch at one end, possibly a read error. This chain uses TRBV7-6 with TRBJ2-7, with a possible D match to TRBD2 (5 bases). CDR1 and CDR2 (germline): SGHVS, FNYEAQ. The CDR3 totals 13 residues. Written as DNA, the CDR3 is TGTGCCAACAGCTTAGCGCGTCAGGCGGAGCAGTACTTC. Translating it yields CANSLARQAEQYF.

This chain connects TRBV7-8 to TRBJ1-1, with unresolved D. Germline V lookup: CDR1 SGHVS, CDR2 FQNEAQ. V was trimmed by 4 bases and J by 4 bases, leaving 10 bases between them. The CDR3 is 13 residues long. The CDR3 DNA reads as TGTGCCAGCAGCTCCTCCGGGGTCACTGAAGCTTTCTTT. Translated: CASSSSGVTEAFF.

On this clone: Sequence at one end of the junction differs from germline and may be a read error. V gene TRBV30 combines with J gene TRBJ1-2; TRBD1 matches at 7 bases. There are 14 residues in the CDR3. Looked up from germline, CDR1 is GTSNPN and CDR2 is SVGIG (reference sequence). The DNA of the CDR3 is TGTGCCTGGAGTTCCCCAGACAGGGTATATGGCTACCCCTTC. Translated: CAWSSPDRVYGYPF.

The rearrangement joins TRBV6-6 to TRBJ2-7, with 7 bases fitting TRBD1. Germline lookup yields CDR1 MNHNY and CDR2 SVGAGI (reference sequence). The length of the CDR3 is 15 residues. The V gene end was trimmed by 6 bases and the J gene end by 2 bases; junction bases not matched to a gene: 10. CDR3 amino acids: CASSPVTGVAYEQYF. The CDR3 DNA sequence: TGTGCCAGCAGCCCCGTAACAGGGGTTGCCTACGAGCAGTACTTC.

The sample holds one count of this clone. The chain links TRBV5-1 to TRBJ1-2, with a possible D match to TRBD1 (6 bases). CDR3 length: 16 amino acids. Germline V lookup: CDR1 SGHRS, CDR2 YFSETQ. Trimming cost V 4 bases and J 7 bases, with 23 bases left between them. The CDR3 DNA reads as TGCGCCAGCAGCCCTGGGGGACAATCTGTTATGCTTGGCTACACCTTC. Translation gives CASSPGGQSVMLGYTF.

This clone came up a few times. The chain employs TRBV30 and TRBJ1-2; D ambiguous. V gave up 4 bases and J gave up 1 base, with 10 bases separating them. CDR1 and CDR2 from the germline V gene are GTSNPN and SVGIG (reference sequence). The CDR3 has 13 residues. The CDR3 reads CAWNSFNNYGYTF. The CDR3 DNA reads TGTGCCTGGAACAGTTTCAATAACTATGGCTACACCTTC. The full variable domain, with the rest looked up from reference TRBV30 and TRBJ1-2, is SQTIHQWPATLVQPVGSPLSLECTVEGTSNPNLYWYRQAAGRGLQLLFYSVGIGQISSEVPQNLSASRPQDRQFILSSKKLLLSDSGFYLCAWNSFNNYGYTFGSGTRLTVV.

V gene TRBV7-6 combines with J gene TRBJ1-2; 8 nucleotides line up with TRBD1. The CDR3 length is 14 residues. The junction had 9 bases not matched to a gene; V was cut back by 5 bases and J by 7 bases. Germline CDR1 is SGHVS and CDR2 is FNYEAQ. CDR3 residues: CASSPRQGNSGYTF. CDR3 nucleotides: TGTGCCAGCAGCCCCCGACAGGGGAATTCTGGCTACACCTTC.

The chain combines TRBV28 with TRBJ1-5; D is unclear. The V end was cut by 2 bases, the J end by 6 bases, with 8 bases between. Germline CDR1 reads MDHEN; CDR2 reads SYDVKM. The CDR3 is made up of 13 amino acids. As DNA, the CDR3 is TGTGCCAGCAGTTTAAGTAAAGCTCAGCCCCAGCATTTT. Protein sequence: CASSLSKAQPQHF.

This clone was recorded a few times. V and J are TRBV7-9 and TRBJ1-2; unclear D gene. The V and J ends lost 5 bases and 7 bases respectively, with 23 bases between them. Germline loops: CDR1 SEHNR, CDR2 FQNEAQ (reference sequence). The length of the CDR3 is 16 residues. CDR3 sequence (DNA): TGTGCCAGCAGCCAAGGCTCCGGTTACTCCAGGCTTGGCTACACCTTC. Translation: CASSQGSGYSRLGYTF.

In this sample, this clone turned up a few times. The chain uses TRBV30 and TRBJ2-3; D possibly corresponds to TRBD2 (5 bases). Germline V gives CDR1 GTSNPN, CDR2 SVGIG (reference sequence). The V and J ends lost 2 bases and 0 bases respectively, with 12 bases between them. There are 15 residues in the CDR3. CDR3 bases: TGTGCCTGGAGTAGCGGATCATTTAGCACAGATACGCAGTATTTT. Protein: CAWSSGSFSTDTQYF.

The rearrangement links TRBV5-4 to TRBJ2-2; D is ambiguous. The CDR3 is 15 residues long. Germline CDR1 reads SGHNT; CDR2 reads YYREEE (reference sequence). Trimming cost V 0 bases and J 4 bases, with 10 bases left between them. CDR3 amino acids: CASSLDPYSTGELFF. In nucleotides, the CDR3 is TGTGCCAGCAGCTTGGATCCCTATTCCACCGGGGAGCTGTTTTTT.

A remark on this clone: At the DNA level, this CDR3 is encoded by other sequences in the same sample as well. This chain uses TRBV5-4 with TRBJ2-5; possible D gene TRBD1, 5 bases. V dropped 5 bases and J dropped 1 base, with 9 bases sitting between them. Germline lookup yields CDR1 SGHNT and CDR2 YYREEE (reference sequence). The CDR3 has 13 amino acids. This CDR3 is CASSLDSQETQYF. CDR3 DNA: TGTGCCAGCAGTTTAGACAGCCAAGAGACCCAGTACTTC.

CDR3 DNA: TGTGCCAGCAGTTTATTTGGGGGGGGTGAAAAACTGTTTTTT. Its protein product is CASSLFGGGEKLFF. V and J are TRBV28 and TRBJ1-4; perhaps TRBD1 as D (5 bases). The V and J ends lost 1 base and 7 bases respectively, with 10 bases between them. CDR1 and CDR2 from the germline V gene are MDHEN and SYDVKM. The CDR3 is made up of 14 amino acids.

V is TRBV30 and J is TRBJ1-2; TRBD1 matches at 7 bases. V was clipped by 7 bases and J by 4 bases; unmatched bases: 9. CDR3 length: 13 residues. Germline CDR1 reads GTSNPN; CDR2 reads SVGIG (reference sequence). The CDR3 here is CASWTGIGYGYTF. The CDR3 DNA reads TGTGCCTCTTGGACAGGAATCGGCTATGGCTACACCTTC. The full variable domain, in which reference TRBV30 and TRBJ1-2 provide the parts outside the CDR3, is SQTIHQWPATLVQPVGSPLSLECTVEGTSNPNLYWYRQAAGRGLQLLFYSVGIGQISSEVPQNLSASRPQDRQFILSSKKLLLSDSGFYLCASWTGIGYGYTFGSGTRLTVV.

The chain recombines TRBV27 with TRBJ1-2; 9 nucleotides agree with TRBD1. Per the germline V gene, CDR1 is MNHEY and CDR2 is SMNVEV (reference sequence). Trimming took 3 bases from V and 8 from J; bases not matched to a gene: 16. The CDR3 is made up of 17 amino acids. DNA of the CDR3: TGTGCCAGCAGTTTGTATGGGACAGGGCAAGACTCCTTAGGCTACACCTTC. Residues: CASSLYGTGQDSLGYTF.

The CDR3 here is CASSLFAGTSQADTQYF. The CDR3, as DNA: TGTGCCAGCAGTTTGTTCGCCGGGACTAGTCAAGCAGATACGCAGTATTTT. The V call is TRBV27, the J call TRBJ2-3; TRBD2 aligns across 8 bases. Per the germline V gene, CDR1 is MNHEY and CDR2 is SMNVEV (reference sequence). V shed 3 bases, J shed 4 bases, and the junction held 12 bases outside the gene matches. There are 17 residues in the CDR3.

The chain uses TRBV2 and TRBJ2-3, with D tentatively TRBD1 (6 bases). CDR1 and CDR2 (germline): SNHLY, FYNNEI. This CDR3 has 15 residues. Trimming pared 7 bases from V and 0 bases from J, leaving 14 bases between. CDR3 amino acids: CASNTGQSSTDTQYF. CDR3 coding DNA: TGTGCCAGCAATACCGGACAGTCTAGCACAGATACGCAGTATTTT.